The sequence of this TCR beta chain was determined in a study of T cell clones after liver transplantation. Study at large: In this trial, immunosuppression withdrawal was attempted within 2 years of liver transplant.

General study findings and limits: In a couple of subjects, few donor cells limited the measurable donor-reactive repertoire. Donor-reactive sequences fell more than third party-reactive ones, suggesting partial deletion.

Using immunoSEQ multiplex PCR, the repertoire was profiled, and TCRdb retains in-frame clones only, with some absent. The sample has some 110,000 clones, 75% to 95% seen once; the top ten hold 0.65% to 0.95%. The germline V gene encodes CDR1 SGHNT and CDR2 YYREEE (reference sequence). This CDR3 has 14 amino acids. The V end was cut by 4 bases, the J end by 0 bases, with 11 bases between. With regard to this clone: No antigen is known for it.

CD3+CD4+ and CD3+CD8+ cells were FACS-sorted from thawed unstimulated PBMCs. The chain carries TRBV5-4 and TRBJ2-7; D is possibly TRBD1 or TRBD2 (5 bases each). The TCR originated in a human patient who received a liver transplant. The graft donor may be the source of some T cells. This specimen consisted of CD4+ T cells from blood, obtained 12 months after liver transplant. The CDR3 DNA follows: TGTGCCAGCAGCCCGGGGCCTAGCTCCTACGAGCAGTACTTC. This sequence encodes CASSPGPSSYEQYF.